This T cell receptor beta chain was recorded in a study of CD8+ T cells in alopecia areata. V was cut by 4 bases and J by 3 bases, with 7 bases left in between. The CDR3 has 12 residues. Germline CDR1 is KGHSH and CDR2 is LQKENI. Stated treatment: oral pan-JAK inhibitor, 5-10 mg twice daily. Obtained from alopecia areata patients were lesional scalp punch biopsies along with peripheral blood. The authors extracted RNA and reverse transcribed it into cDNA as the sequencing template. Generated by immunoSEQ multiplex PCR, the TCRdb table keeps only in-frame clones and is missing some. Among some 170,000 clones, 58% were seen once, and the ten largest hold 16%.

The genes are TRBV18 and TRBJ2-7; weak D call: TRBD2 (5 bases). Source: CD4+ T cells sorted from blood, taken at approximately week 56, from a patient treated with tofacitinib. The source is a human donor with alopecia areata. The DNA for the CDR3 is TGTGCCAGCTCACTAGCGAACTACGAGCAGTACTTC. This gives the protein CASSLANYEQYF. The entire variable domain, with the rest obtained from reference TRBV18 and TRBJ2-7, is as follows: NAGVMQNPRHLVRRRGQEARLRCSPMKGHSHVYWYRQLPEEGLKFMVYLQKENIIDESGMPKERFSAEFPKEGPSILRIQQVVRGDSAAYFCASSLANYEQYFGPGTRLTVT.